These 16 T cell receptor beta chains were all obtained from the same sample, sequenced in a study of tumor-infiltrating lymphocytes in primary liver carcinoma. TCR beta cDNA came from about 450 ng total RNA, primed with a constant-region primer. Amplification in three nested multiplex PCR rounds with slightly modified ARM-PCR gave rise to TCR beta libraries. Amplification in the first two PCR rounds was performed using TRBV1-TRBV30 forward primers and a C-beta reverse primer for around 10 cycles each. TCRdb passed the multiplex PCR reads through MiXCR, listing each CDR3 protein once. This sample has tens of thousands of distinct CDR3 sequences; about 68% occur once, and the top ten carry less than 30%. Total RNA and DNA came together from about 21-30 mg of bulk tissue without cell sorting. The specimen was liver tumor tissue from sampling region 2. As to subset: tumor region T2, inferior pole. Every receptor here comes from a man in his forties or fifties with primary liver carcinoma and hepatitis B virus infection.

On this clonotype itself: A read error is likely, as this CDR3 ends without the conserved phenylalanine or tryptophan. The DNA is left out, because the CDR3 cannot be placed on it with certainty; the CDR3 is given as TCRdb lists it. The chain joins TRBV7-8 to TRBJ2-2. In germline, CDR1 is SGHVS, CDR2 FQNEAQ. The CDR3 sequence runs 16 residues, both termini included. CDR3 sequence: CASSLVRVANTGEPFI.

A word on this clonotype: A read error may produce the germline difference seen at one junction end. The CDR3 spells CSARWTVHDEEYF. The CDR3 DNA is TGCAGCGCAAGGTGGACAGTCCATGACGAGGAGTACTTC. The rearrangement links TRBV29-1 to TRBJ2-7, with D tentatively TRBD1 (6 bases). The CDR3 runs 13 residues. Germline V gives CDR1 SQVTM, CDR2 ANQGSEA.

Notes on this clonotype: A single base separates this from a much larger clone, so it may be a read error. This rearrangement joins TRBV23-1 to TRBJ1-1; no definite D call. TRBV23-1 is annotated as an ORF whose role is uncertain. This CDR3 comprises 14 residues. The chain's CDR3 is CVSSQGRRGTEAFF. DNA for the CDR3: TGCGTCAGCAGCCAAGGGCGGAGAGGCACTGAAGCTTTCTTT.

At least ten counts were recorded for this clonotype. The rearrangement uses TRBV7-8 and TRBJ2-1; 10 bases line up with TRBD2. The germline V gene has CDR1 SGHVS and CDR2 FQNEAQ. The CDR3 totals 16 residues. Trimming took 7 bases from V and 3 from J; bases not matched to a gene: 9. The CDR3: CASKKLLAGIYNEQFF. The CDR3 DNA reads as TGTGCCAGCAAAAAACTACTAGCGGGGATCTACAATGAGCAGTTCTTC.

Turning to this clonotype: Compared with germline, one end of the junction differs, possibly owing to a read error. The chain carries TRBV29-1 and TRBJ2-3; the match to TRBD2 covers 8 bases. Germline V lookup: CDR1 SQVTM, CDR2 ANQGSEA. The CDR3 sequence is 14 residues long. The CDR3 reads CNLERTSPEDTQYF. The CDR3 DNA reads TGCAACCTTGAACGGACTAGCCCGGAAGATACGCAATATTTT.

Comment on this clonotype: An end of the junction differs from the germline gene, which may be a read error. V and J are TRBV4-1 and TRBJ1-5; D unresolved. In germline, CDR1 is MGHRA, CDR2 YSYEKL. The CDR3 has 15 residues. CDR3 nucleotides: TGCTCCAGCAGCCAAGATGACCGGAGCAATCAGCCCCAGCATTTT. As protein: CSSSQDDRSNQPQHF.

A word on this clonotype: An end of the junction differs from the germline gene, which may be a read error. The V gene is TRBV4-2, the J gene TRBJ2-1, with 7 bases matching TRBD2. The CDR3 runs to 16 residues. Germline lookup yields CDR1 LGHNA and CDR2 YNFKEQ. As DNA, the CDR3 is TGTGCTAGCAGCCGGATACCAGGACTAGATCCCAGTGAGCAGTTCTTC. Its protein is CASSRIPGLDPSEQFF.

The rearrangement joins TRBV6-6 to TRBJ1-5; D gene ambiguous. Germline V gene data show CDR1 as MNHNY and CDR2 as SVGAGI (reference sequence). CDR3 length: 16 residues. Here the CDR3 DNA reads TGTAGCAGTAGTTACCGAGTAGAGTATAGGAATCAGCCCCAGCATTTT. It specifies CSSSYRVEYRNQPQHF.

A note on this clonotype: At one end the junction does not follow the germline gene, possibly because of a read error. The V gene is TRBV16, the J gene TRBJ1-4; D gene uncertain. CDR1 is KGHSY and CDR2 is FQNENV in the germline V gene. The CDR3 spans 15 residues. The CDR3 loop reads CASSQSGTTNEKLFF. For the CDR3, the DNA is TGTGCCAGTAGCCAATCGGGGACAACTAATGAAAAACTGTTTTTT.

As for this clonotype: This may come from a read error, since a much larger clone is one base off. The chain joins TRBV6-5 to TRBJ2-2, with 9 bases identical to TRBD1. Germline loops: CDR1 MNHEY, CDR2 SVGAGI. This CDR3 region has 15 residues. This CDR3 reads CAGSFGTGITGELFF. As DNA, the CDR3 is TGTGCCGGCAGTTTTGGGACAGGGATAACCGGGGAGCTGTTTTTT.

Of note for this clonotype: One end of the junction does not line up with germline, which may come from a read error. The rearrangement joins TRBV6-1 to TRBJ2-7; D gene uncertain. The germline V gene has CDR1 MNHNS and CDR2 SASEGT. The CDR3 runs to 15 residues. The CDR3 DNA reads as TGTGCCAGCAGTGAAAGGAGTGGACCTTCCTACGGGCAGTACTTC. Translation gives CASSERSGPSYGQYF.

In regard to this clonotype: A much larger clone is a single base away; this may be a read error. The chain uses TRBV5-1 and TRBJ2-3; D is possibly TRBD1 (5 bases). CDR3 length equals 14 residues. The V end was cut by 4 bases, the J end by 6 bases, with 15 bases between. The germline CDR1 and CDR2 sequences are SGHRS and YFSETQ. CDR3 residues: CASSRTWPTDTQYF. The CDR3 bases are TGCGCCAGCAGCCGGACATGGCCCACGGATACGCAGTATTTT.

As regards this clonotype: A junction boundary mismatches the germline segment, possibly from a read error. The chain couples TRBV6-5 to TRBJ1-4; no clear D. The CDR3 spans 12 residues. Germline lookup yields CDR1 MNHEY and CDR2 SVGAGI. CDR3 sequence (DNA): TGTGTCAGCAGTGCTGGAGAGGGAAAACTGTTTTTT. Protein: CVSSAGEGKLFF.

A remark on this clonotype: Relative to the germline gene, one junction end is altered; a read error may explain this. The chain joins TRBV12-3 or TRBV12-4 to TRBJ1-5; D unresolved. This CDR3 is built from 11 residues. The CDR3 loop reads CASSLDQSQHF. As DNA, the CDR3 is TGTGCCAGCAGTTTAGATCAGTCCCAGCACTTT.

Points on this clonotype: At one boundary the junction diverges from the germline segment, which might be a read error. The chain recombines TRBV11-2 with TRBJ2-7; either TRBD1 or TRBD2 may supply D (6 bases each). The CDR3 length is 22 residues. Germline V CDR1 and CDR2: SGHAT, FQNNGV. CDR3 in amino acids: CASNLGPEDPGGPPYFFYEQYF. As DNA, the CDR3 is TGTGCCAGCAACTTAGGTCCGGAGGATCCCGGGGGCCCACCTTATTTTTTCTACGAACAGTACTTC.

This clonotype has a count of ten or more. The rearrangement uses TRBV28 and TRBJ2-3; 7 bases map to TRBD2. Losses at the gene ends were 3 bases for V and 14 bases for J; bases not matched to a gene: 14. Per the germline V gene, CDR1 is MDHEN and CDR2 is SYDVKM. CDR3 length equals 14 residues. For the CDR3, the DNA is TGTGCCAGCAGTTTGGGAGGGACGCAGAAAAGCCCGTATTTT. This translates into CASSLGGTQKSPYF.